This T cell receptor (beta chain) was recovered during a study of blood T cell repertoires in COVID-19. Study as a whole: Donors in the United States, Italy and Spain gave samples during acute or convalescent COVID-19. The cDNA or gDNA used as material had been derived from T cells, B-cell-depleted T cells, or PBMCs.

Study processing details: Estimation of nucleated cell counts relied on the amplification of reference gene primers. Clones were read by immunoSEQ multiplex PCR, and TCRdb kept only the in-frame ones, dropping some. That table is the source of V, J and clone size, and D and trimming were worked out from the DNA. The table records some 120,000 clones, 85% to 90% of them present only once. Germline-derived CDR1 and CDR2 are MNHNS and SASEGT. There are 14 residues in the CDR3. Trimming removed 3 bases from V and 6 bases from J, with 13 bases in between. Sequencing used peripheral blood. The chain has TRBV6-1 and TRBJ2-3, with D tentatively TRBD2 (5 bases). The clonotype comes from a human donor in a cohort sampled during active COVID-19. This CDR3 reads CASSETGVRDTQYF. The CDR3 DNA follows: TGTGCCAGCAGTGAGACCGGGGTCAGGGATACGCAGTATTTT.